A selection of T cell receptor beta chains follows, all from one sample in a study of control samples from healthy donors and cancer patients. Sequenced by immunoSEQ multiplex PCR; TCRdb stores in-frame clones only, minus some. The table shows more than 50,000 clones, with approximately 91% occurring only once. The specimen was blood. The receptors shown here come from a man aged 50 to 59 in good health. Each CDR3 is given with its conserved first and last residue. The D gene is left open where the match is weak. Clone size is stated in some rows and not others, as once, few, many or a class when expanded.

V gene: TRBV19
D gene: TRBD2
J gene: TRBJ2-7
clone size: NA
CDR3 protein: CASRRTTLAVEQYF
CDR3 DNA: TGTGCCAGTCGCCGTACTACACTAGCGGTGGAGCAGTACTTC

V gene: TRBV4-3
D gene: TRBD2
J gene: TRBJ2-2
clone size: NA
CDR3 protein: CASSQRPGLAGGDSGELFF
CDR3 DNA: TGCGCCAGCAGCCAGCGCCCGGGACTAGCGGGAGGGGATTCCGGGGAGCTGTTTTTT

V gene: TRBV27
D gene: TRBD2
J gene: TRBJ2-3
clone size: NA
CDR3 protein: CASSPGTSGRGTDTQYF
CDR3 DNA: TGTGCCAGCAGTCCGGGGACTAGCGGGAGGGGTACAGATACGCAGTATTTT

V gene: TRBV9
D gene: TRBD2
J gene: TRBJ2-7
clone size: NA
CDR3 protein: CASSVGLAGGPFPYEQYF
CDR3 DNA: TGTGCCAGCAGCGTAGGACTAGCGGGAGGGCCCTTCCCATACGAGCAGTACTTC

V gene: TRBV19
D gene: NA
J gene: TRBJ1-6
clone size: NA
CDR3 protein: CASSTTGMTYNSPLHF
CDR3 DNA: TGTGCCAGTAGTACGACCGGGATGACCTATAATTCACCCCTCCACTTT

V gene: TRBV5-1
D gene: TRBD2
J gene: TRBJ2-1
clone size: NA
CDR3 protein: CASSPGLAGGPGIEQFF
CDR3 DNA: TGCGCCAGCAGTCCAGGACTAGCGGGAGGGCCGGGAATTGAGCAGTTCTTC

V gene: TRBV27
D gene: NA
J gene: TRBJ2-7
clone size: NA
CDR3 protein: CASSLAGIPYEQYF
CDR3 DNA: TGTGCCAGCAGTTTGGCAGGGATACCCTACGAGCAGTACTTC

V gene: TRBV9
D gene: TRBD2
J gene: TRBJ2-5
clone size: NA
CDR3 protein: CASSVAGGAETQYF
CDR3 DNA: TGTGCCAGCAGCGTAGCGGGGGGAGCTGAGACCCAGTACTTC

V gene: TRBV5-1
D gene: TRBD2
J gene: TRBJ2-5
clone size: NA
CDR3 protein: CASSFRPSGAQETQYF
CDR3 DNA: TGCGCCAGCAGCTTTCGGCCTAGCGGGGCCCAAGAGACCCAGTACTTC

V gene: TRBV25-1
D gene: TRBD1
J gene: TRBJ2-7
clone size: NA
CDR3 protein: CASSSPGGNEQYF
CDR3 DNA: TGTGCCAGCAGTAGTCCAGGGGGCAACGAGCAGTACTTC

V gene: TRBV6-2/TRBV6-3
D gene: TRBD1
J gene: TRBJ2-7
clone size: NA
CDR3 protein: CASSGQGAVYEQYF
CDR3 DNA: TGTGCCAGCAGTGGGCAGGGGGCGGTCTACGAGCAGTACTTC

V gene: TRBV23-1
D gene: TRBD2
J gene: TRBJ2-2
clone size: NA
CDR3 protein: CASSQSSGGGNTGELFF
CDR3 DNA: TGCGCCAGCAGTCAATCGTCCGGCGGGGGGAACACCGGGGAGCTGTTTTTT

V gene: TRBV21-1
D gene: NA
J gene: TRBJ1-4
clone size: NA
CDR3 protein: CASGHQGKGTNEKLFF
CDR3 DNA: TGTGCCAGCGGCCACCAGGGTAAAGGAACTAATGAAAAACTGTTTTTT

V gene: TRBV30
D gene: TRBD1
J gene: TRBJ1-4
clone size: once
CDR3 protein: CAWGGGGEKLFF
CDR3 DNA: TGTGCCTGGGGAGGGGGCGGCGAAAAACTGTTTTTT

V gene: TRBV15
D gene: NA
J gene: TRBJ1-2
clone size: NA
CDR3 protein: CATSRDRSAGYTF
CDR3 DNA: TGTGCCACCAGCAGAGATCGGAGCGCTGGCTACACCTTC

V gene: TRBV10-3
D gene: NA
J gene: TRBJ2-7
clone size: NA
CDR3 protein: CAISEPEGSRLIEQYF
CDR3 DNA: TGTGCCATCAGTGAGCCGGAGGGTTCGAGACTAATAGAGCAGTACTTC

V gene: TRBV6-2/TRBV6-3
D gene: NA
J gene: TRBJ2-2
clone size: NA
CDR3 protein: CASSGTGELFF
CDR3 DNA: TGTGCCAGCAGCGGCACCGGGGAGCTGTTTTTT

V gene: TRBV28
D gene: NA
J gene: TRBJ1-5
clone size: NA
CDR3 protein: CASSSRGNGQPQHF
CDR3 DNA: TGTGCCAGCAGTTCAAGGGGGAACGGACAGCCCCAGCATTTT

V gene: TRBV10-3
D gene: TRBD1
J gene: TRBJ2-7
clone size: NA
CDR3 protein: CAIKGDSSYEQYF
CDR3 DNA: TGTGCCATCAAGGGGGACAGCTCCTACGAGCAGTACTTC

V gene: TRBV27
D gene: TRBD2
J gene: TRBJ2-1
clone size: NA
CDR3 protein: CASSSGGGLAGVNEQFF
CDR3 DNA: TGTGCCAGCAGTTCCGGAGGGGGACTAGCGGGAGTCAATGAGCAGTTCTTC

V gene: TRBV6-5
D gene: NA
J gene: TRBJ2-7
clone size: few
CDR3 protein: CASSYSFSDNYEQYF
CDR3 DNA: TGTGCCAGCAGTTACTCTTTCTCAGACAACTACGAGCAGTACTTC

V gene: TRBV6-5
D gene: TRBD1
J gene: TRBJ1-1
clone size: NA
CDR3 protein: CASSIQGGPAEAFF
CDR3 DNA: TGTGCCAGCAGCATCCAGGGGGGGCCCGCTGAAGCTTTCTTT

V gene: TRBV27
D gene: TRBD1
J gene: TRBJ1-2
clone size: NA
CDR3 protein: CASSNPGQGARGYTF
CDR3 DNA: TGTGCCAGCAGTAATCCGGGACAGGGGGCGCGTGGCTACACCTTC

V gene: TRBV6-5
D gene: TRBD1
J gene: TRBJ1-3
clone size: NA
CDR3 protein: CASLKGQNSGNTIYF
CDR3 DNA: TGTGCCAGCTTGAAGGGACAGAACTCTGGAAACACCATATATTTT

V gene: TRBV5-8
D gene: TRBD2
J gene: TRBJ2-1
clone size: NA
CDR3 protein: CASSLPLAGERSKQFF
CDR3 DNA: TGTGCCAGCAGCTTACCCCTAGCGGGAGAGCGGTCTAAGCAGTTCTTC

V gene: TRBV28
D gene: NA
J gene: TRBJ1-5
clone size: NA
CDR3 protein: CASIMGGHDSNQPQHF
CDR3 DNA: TGTGCCAGCATCATGGGGGGACACGATAGCAATCAGCCCCAGCATTTT

V gene: TRBV6-5
D gene: TRBD1
J gene: TRBJ1-4
clone size: NA
CDR3 protein: CASRGRGQNEKLFF
CDR3 DNA: TGTGCCAGCAGGGGAAGGGGGCAGAATGAAAAACTGTTTTTT

V gene: TRBV19
D gene: NA
J gene: TRBJ2-2
clone size: once
CDR3 protein: CASSMREAGELFF
CDR3 DNA: TGTGCCAGTAGTATGAGAGAGGCCGGGGAGCTGTTTTTT

V gene: TRBV19
D gene: TRBD1
J gene: TRBJ1-2
clone size: NA
CDR3 protein: CASSTPDRDNYGYTF
CDR3 DNA: TGTGCCAGTAGTACCCCGGACAGGGATAACTATGGCTACACCTTC

V gene: TRBV3-1/TRBV3-2
D gene: NA
J gene: TRBJ1-4
clone size: NA
CDR3 protein: CASSLNVGEGNEKLFF
CDR3 DNA: TGTGCCAGCAGCCTTAATGTCGGGGAGGGGAATGAAAAACTGTTTTTT

V gene: TRBV7-3
D gene: TRBD2
J gene: TRBJ2-1
clone size: NA
CDR3 protein: CASSLEGGYEQFF
CDR3 DNA: TGTGCCAGCAGCTTAGAGGGAGGGTATGAGCAGTTCTTC

V gene: TRBV28
D gene: TRBD2
J gene: TRBJ2-7
clone size: NA
CDR3 protein: CASSSRAGVAYEQYF
CDR3 DNA: TGTGCCAGCAGTTCCCGGGCGGGGGTGGCCTACGAGCAGTACTTC

V gene: TRBV18
D gene: TRBD1
J gene: TRBJ1-2
clone size: NA
CDR3 protein: CASSPGQDRGYTF
CDR3 DNA: TGTGCCAGCTCCCCAGGACAGGACCGGGGCTACACCTTC

V gene: TRBV10-3
D gene: NA
J gene: TRBJ2-3
clone size: NA
CDR3 protein: CAISESGLASDTQYF
CDR3 DNA: TGTGCCATCAGTGAGTCGGGACTGGCGTCAGATACGCAGTATTTT

V gene: TRBV7-2
D gene: NA
J gene: TRBJ1-4
clone size: NA
CDR3 protein: CASSLLLREKLFF
CDR3 DNA: TGTGCCAGCAGCCTTCTCCTACGTGAAAAACTGTTTTTT

V gene: TRBV7-9
D gene: TRBD2
J gene: TRBJ2-7
clone size: NA
CDR3 protein: CASSHRLADSYEQYF
CDR3 DNA: TGTGCCAGCAGCCACCGACTAGCGGACTCCTACGAGCAGTACTTC

V gene: TRBV10-3
D gene: NA
J gene: TRBJ2-7
clone size: few
CDR3 protein: CAIKGASSGHEQYF
CDR3 DNA: TGTGCCATCAAAGGGGCTAGCTCGGGGCACGAGCAGTACTTC

V gene: TRBV27
D gene: NA
J gene: TRBJ1-2
clone size: NA
CDR3 protein: CASSPAYTNYGYTF
CDR3 DNA: TGTGCCAGCAGTCCCGCGTATACTAACTATGGCTACACCTTC

V gene: TRBV28
D gene: NA
J gene: TRBJ1-5
clone size: once
CDR3 protein: CASSFGAMNQPQHF
CDR3 DNA: TGTGCCAGCAGTTTTGGGGCCATGAATCAGCCCCAGCATTTT

V gene: TRBV11-3
D gene: TRBD1
J gene: TRBJ2-5
clone size: once
CDR3 protein: CASSTGAGETQYF
CDR3 DNA: TGTGCCAGCAGCACAGGGGCGGGCGAGACCCAGTACTTC

V gene: TRBV6-5
D gene: NA
J gene: TRBJ2-5
clone size: NA
CDR3 protein: CASRLQDRQETQYF
CDR3 DNA: TGTGCCAGCAGACTGCAAGACAGACAAGAGACCCAGTACTTC

V gene: TRBV3-1/TRBV3-2
D gene: NA
J gene: TRBJ2-2
clone size: NA
CDR3 protein: CASSPLWGELFF
CDR3 DNA: TGTGCCAGCAGCCCCCTCTGGGGGGAGCTGTTTTTT

V gene: TRBV28
D gene: NA
J gene: TRBJ1-4
clone size: NA
CDR3 protein: CASIESGLGNEKLFF
CDR3 DNA: TGTGCCAGCATTGAATCGGGTTTAGGTAATGAAAAACTGTTTTTT

V gene: TRBV28
D gene: NA
J gene: TRBJ1-6
clone size: NA
CDR3 protein: CASRGSMTYNSPLHF
CDR3 DNA: TGTGCCAGCAGGGGCTCCATGACCTATAATTCACCCCTCCACTTT

V gene: TRBV5-1
D gene: TRBD1
J gene: TRBJ1-5
clone size: once
CDR3 protein: CASSLGAGQGYQPQHF
CDR3 DNA: TGCGCCAGCAGCCTTGGGGCCGGACAGGGATATCAGCCCCAGCATTTT

V gene: TRBV27
D gene: TRBD2
J gene: TRBJ2-1
clone size: NA
CDR3 protein: CASSLLPEREGDEQFF
CDR3 DNA: TGTGCCAGCAGTTTATTGCCGGAGCGGGAGGGAGATGAGCAGTTCTTC

V gene: TRBV6-5
D gene: TRBD1
J gene: TRBJ1-6
clone size: NA
CDR3 protein: CASTRQGESPLHF
CDR3 DNA: TGTGCCAGCACAAGACAGGGAGAATCACCCCTCCACTTT

V gene: TRBV28
D gene: NA
J gene: TRBJ2-7
clone size: NA
CDR3 protein: CATTKHYEQYF
CDR3 DNA: TGTGCCACAACCAAACACTACGAGCAGTACTTC

V gene: TRBV12-5
D gene: NA
J gene: TRBJ1-1
clone size: NA
CDR3 protein: CASGQGFMNTEAFF
CDR3 DNA: TGTGCTAGTGGCCAGGGGTTCATGAACACTGAAGCTTTCTTT

V gene: TRBV2
D gene: NA
J gene: TRBJ1-6
clone size: NA
CDR3 protein: CASSEAEGTNSPLHF
CDR3 DNA: TGTGCCAGCAGTGAAGCGGAAGGGACTAATTCACCCCTCCACTTT

V gene: TRBV11-2
D gene: TRBD1
J gene: TRBJ2-2
clone size: NA
CDR3 protein: CASSQGTGRTGELFF
CDR3 DNA: TGTGCCAGCAGCCAGGGGACAGGACGGACCGGGGAGCTGTTTTTT

V gene: TRBV3-1/TRBV3-2
D gene: NA
J gene: TRBJ2-7
clone size: NA
CDR3 protein: CASSLRTGSYEQYF
CDR3 DNA: TGTGCCAGCAGTCTTCGGACGGGCTCCTACGAGCAGTACTTC

V gene: TRBV4-3
D gene: TRBD2
J gene: TRBJ2-3
clone size: NA
CDR3 protein: CASSQEPPGGRVDTQYF
CDR3 DNA: TGCGCCAGCAGCCAAGAGCCCCCGGGCGGGAGAGTGGATACGCAGTATTTT

V gene: TRBV28
D gene: NA
J gene: TRBJ2-1
clone size: NA
CDR3 protein: CASISGHNEQFF
CDR3 DNA: TGTGCCAGCATTTCCGGTCACAATGAGCAGTTCTTC

V gene: TRBV5-1
D gene: NA
J gene: TRBJ2-5
clone size: NA
CDR3 protein: CASSHGGGAAYQETQYF
CDR3 DNA: TGCGCCAGCAGCCATGGGGGAGGAGCGGCGTACCAAGAGACCCAGTACTTC

V gene: TRBV11-2
D gene: TRBD1
J gene: TRBJ1-1
clone size: NA
CDR3 protein: CASSPRQGKNTEAFF
CDR3 DNA: TGTGCCAGCAGCCCGAGACAGGGCAAGAACACTGAAGCTTTCTTT

V gene: TRBV5-1
D gene: NA
J gene: TRBJ1-5
clone size: NA
CDR3 protein: CASSLGLQNSNQPQHF
CDR3 DNA: TGCGCCAGCAGCTTGGGACTGCAAAATAGCAATCAGCCCCAGCATTTT

V gene: TRBV5-8
D gene: NA
J gene: TRBJ1-1
clone size: once
CDR3 protein: CASSLDGGYTEAFF
CDR3 DNA: TGTGCCAGCAGCTTAGACGGCGGGTACACTGAAGCTTTCTTT

V gene: TRBV24-1
D gene: NA
J gene: TRBJ2-3
clone size: NA
CDR3 protein: CATSDFNLDKLYTDTQYF
CDR3 DNA: TGTGCCACCAGTGACTTTAATTTAGACAAACTATACACAGATACGCAGTATTTT

V gene: TRBV4-3
D gene: NA
J gene: TRBJ2-2
clone size: NA
CDR3 protein: CASRGHNTGELFF
CDR3 DNA: TGCGCCAGCCGGGGGCATAACACCGGGGAGCTGTTTTTT